This TCR beta chain was recovered during a study of OX40 agonist ivuxolimab in advanced cancers. The study's findings and limits: Mean expanded clone counts were higher in CD8+ than CD4+ T cells.

With respect to this clone: Its antigen is undetermined. The sample carries other DNA sequences with the same CDR3.

Enrollment shut out patients with autoimmune disease history or systemic immunosuppression. With 2 bases removed from V and 3 bases from J, the gap between germline ends came to 12 bases. Germline CDR1 reads SGHRS; CDR2 reads YFSETQ. The CDR3 is 14 residues long. Measured with immunoSEQ multiplex PCR; TCRdb has only the in-frame clones, and not every one. The sample lists 60,000 to 80,000 clones, roughly 82% occurring once. The input for sequencing was CD4+ or CD8+ T cells sorted from blood, taken in a trial of the OX40 agonist ivuxolimab. The source of this sequence is an adult with an advanced solid tumor such as melanoma, head and neck, liver or kidney cancer. The chain recombines TRBV5-1 with TRBJ2-7, with D possibly TRBD1 on 6 matching bases. CDR3 in amino acids: CASSLQNRVYEQYF. CDR3 coding DNA: TGCGCCAGCAGCTTACAGAACAGGGTCTACGAGCAGTACTTC.